This T cell receptor beta chain emerged from a study of T cell responses to AZD1222 COVID-19 vaccine. Study results and caveats: Breadth and depth of Spike-specific TCRs rose after two AZD1222 doses. Across the whole spike, CD4 TCRs peaked at regions 160-218 and 743-854. In all cases, repertoires were sampled only after the peak T cell response.

The repertoire was sequenced with immunoSEQ multiplex PCR; TCRdb's copy has only in-frame clones and lacks some. The data show about 140,000 clones, with roughly 93% seen just once and approximately 6.9% held by the top ten. Of note for this clone: What it binds is not known.

Per the germline V gene, CDR1 is SGHVS and CDR2 is FNYEAQ. The CDR3 spans 16 residues. V dropped 4 bases and J dropped 7; count of bases not matched to a gene: 14. The clonotype comes from an adult who received the AZD1222 COVID-19 vaccine. The rearrangement uses TRBV7-6 and TRBJ2-7, with 9 bases identical to TRBD1. Material: peripheral blood, obtained 28 days after the second AZD1222 dose. The chain's CDR3 is CASSSGQGSPWGEQYF. The DNA for the CDR3 is TGTGCCAGCAGCTCAGGACAGGGGAGTCCTTGGGGGGAGCAGTACTTC.